These T cell receptor beta chains were read from a single sample in a study of T-cell memory formation after mild COVID-19. TCRdb fed the 5' RACE reads into MiXCR, producing one record per CDR3 protein. The table lists under 400,000 distinct CDR3 sequences, approximately 29% of them singletons, with 13% in the top ten. The specimen was PBMCs or a T cell subset sorted from them (not recorded which). The receptor source for this set is an adult woman who had mild COVID-19 (a few samples of this study predate the infection). Cell type and time point are not known. The CDR3 runs from the conserved cysteine through the conserved F or W. The D gene is left open where the match is weak. Size is omitted from some rows. Given values are once, few, many or a class for expanded clones.

j_call | v_call | d_call | clone_size | cdr3_nt | cdr3_aa
TRBJ1-1 | TRBV6-5 | NA | NA | TGTGCCAGCAGTTACTCGCAGGGGTCGGGCACTGAAGCTTTCTTT | CASSYSQGSGTEAFF
TRBJ2-4 | TRBV3-1 | NA | NA | TGTGCCAGCAGCCAAGCGAGGGGGGCTAAGGCCAAAAACATTCAGTACTTC | CASSQARGAKAKNIQYF
TRBJ2-1 | TRBV30 | TRBD2 | NA | TGTGCCTGGAGTAAGGGGTCTAGCGGGTTGAATGAGCAGTTCTTC | CAWSKGSSGLNEQFF
TRBJ2-3 | TRBV5-1 | TRBD2 | NA | TGCGCCAGCAGTTTGTGGGAGGGAATGGATACGCAGTATTTT | CASSLWEGMDTQYF
TRBJ2-1 | TRBV11-2 | TRBD2 | NA | TGTGCCAGCAGCTTAGTCGCGGGAGTGATTAACAATGAGCAGTTCTTC | CASSLVAGVINNEQFF
TRBJ1-1 | TRBV20-1 | NA | NA | TGCAGTGCTAGGCCCAACTCTGGGGGGAACACTGAAGCTTTCTTT | CSARPNSGGNTEAFF
TRBJ2-5 | TRBV21-1 | NA | NA | TGTGCCAGCAGCAACCCTTCGAAAGAGACCCAGTACTTC | CASSNPSKETQYF
TRBJ2-3 | TRBV6-5 | NA | NA | TGTGCCAGCAGTTACTCCGGGGCCACAGATACGCAGTATTTT | CASSYSGATDTQYF
TRBJ2-4 | TRBV18 | NA | NA | TGTGCCAGCGGTCGACAGGCGGGGTCTGAAAACATTCAGTACTTC | CASGRQAGSENIQYF
TRBJ2-4 | TRBV20-1 | NA | many | TGCAGTGCCAGAGGCAGGGCAATAGCCAAAAACATTCAGTACTTC | CSARGRAIAKNIQYF
TRBJ2-7 | TRBV5-8 | NA | few | TGTGCCAGCAGCTTGGGCCTTCCCCTCGAGCAGTACTTC | CASSLGLPLEQYF
TRBJ2-1 | TRBV7-2 | NA | NA | TGTGCCACCACGCCCTACGTTGTGAATGAGCAGTTCTTC | CATTPYVVNEQFF
TRBJ1-3 | TRBV4-3 | NA | many | TGCGCCAGCAGCCAATTTCAGGGGACGCTCAACACCATATATTTT | CASSQFQGTLNTIYF
TRBJ1-1 | TRBV14 | NA | NA | TGTGCCAGCAGCGAGTTACGAGGTGTCACTGAAGCTTTCTTT | CASSELRGVTEAFF
TRBJ2-5 | TRBV29-1 | NA | few | TGCAGCTCCAAACAGGAGACCCAGTACTTC | CSSKQETQYF
TRBJ2-7 | TRBV6-5 | TRBD2 | NA | TGTGCCAGCAGTCTCACTAGCGGGGGGGCTGGAACCTACTACGAGCAGTACTTC | CASSLTSGGAGTYYEQYF
TRBJ2-7 | TRBV7-3 | TRBD2 | NA | TGTGCCAGCAGCTCTCGGACTAGCGGCTCTCCTTTGGGCGAGCAGTACTTC | CASSSRTSGSPLGEQYF
TRBJ2-2 | TRBV7-3 | TRBD2 | NA | TGTGCCAGCAGCTTAAACCCTTGGTTGGAAGCGGGAGAATCGGGGGAGCTGTTTTTT | CASSLNPWLEAGESGELFF
TRBJ1-2 | TRBV12-3/TRBV12-4 | NA | few | TGTGCCAGCAGTTTAGCGGCAGTCTATGGCTACACCTTC | CASSLAAVYGYTF
TRBJ2-7 | TRBV30 | NA | NA | TGTGCCTGGAGTGTACGACCTCCCTACGAGCAGTACTTC | CAWSVRPPYEQYF
TRBJ2-3 | TRBV27 | NA | NA | TGTGCCAGCAGAGGGGCACTTATCACAGATACGCAGTATTTT | CASRGALITDTQYF
TRBJ1-4 | TRBV7-9 | NA | few | TGTGCCAGCAGCTTAGTTTCAGGAGGGTACGAAAAACTGTTTTTT | CASSLVSGGYEKLFF
TRBJ2-2 | TRBV14 | TRBD2 | few | TGTGCCAGCAGCCAAGTGGGGACTAGGAACACCGGGGAGCTGTTTTTT | CASSQVGTRNTGELFF
TRBJ2-2 | TRBV5-1 | NA | NA | TGCGCCAGCAGCTTGGACGTTGCGAACACCGGGGAGCTGTTTTTT | CASSLDVANTGELFF
TRBJ2-5 | TRBV20-1 | TRBD2 | NA | TGCAGTGCTAGGGATATAGCGGGCGGAAAGTTCTACCAAGAGACCCAGTACTTC | CSARDIAGGKFYQETQYF
TRBJ2-2 | TRBV12-3/TRBV12-4 | NA | few | TGTGCCAGCATGCTGAGCACTAAGGCCGGGGAGCTGTTTTTT | CASMLSTKAGELFF
TRBJ1-1 | TRBV5-1 | NA | NA | TGCGCCAGCAGCCAACAGTACCGGGTCAACACTGAAGCTTTCTTT | CASSQQYRVNTEAFF
TRBJ2-3 | TRBV20-1 | TRBD1 | few | TGCAGTGCTAGAGAAGGGGGCTTGACAGATACGCAGTATTTT | CSAREGGLTDTQYF
TRBJ1-4 | TRBV7-9 | NA | NA | TGTGCCAGCAGCTTAGGAATCCTGGGAGAAAAACTGTTTTTT | CASSLGILGEKLFF
TRBJ1-3 | TRBV7-2 | TRBD1 | NA | TGTGCCAGCAGCCAGGGACAGGTCTTCTCTGGAAACACCATATATTTT | CASSQGQVFSGNTIYF
TRBJ2-1 | TRBV29-1 | TRBD2 | NA | TGCAGCGTCGTCGAGGGACTAGCGTCGTACAATGAGCAGTTCTTC | CSVVEGLASYNEQFF
TRBJ1-4 | TRBV7-2 | TRBD1 | many | TGTGCCAGCAGCGCGGGGGACAGAACTAATGAAAAACTGTTTTTT | CASSAGDRTNEKLFF
TRBJ2-7 | TRBV28 | TRBD1 | NA | TGTGCCAGCAGTCCCTCGGCAGGGGGCTTTCACGAGCAGTACTTC | CASSPSAGGFHEQYF
TRBJ2-3 | TRBV7-8 | TRBD2 | once | TGTGCCAGCAGCGTCCGGGGGGGCGGTGGAGATACGCAGTATTTT | CASSVRGGGGDTQYF
TRBJ2-1 | TRBV11-1 | NA | NA | TGTGCCAGCAGCAGGGACTCGGGGAATGAGCAGTTCTTC | CASSRDSGNEQFF
TRBJ2-7 | TRBV6-6 | TRBD1 | NA | TGTGCCAGCAGTTACTCGAGGCGGCAGGGGGTAACCTACGAGCAGTACTTC | CASSYSRRQGVTYEQYF
TRBJ1-1 | TRBV29-1 | TRBD1 | NA | TGCAGCGTTGCCAGGGGGCCTGAAGCTTTCTTT | CSVARGPEAFF
TRBJ1-1 | TRBV6-5 | NA | NA | TGTGCCAGCACCAACCGGGGCCAAAGGAATCAGAACACTGAAGCTTTCTTT | CASTNRGQRNQNTEAFF
TRBJ1-1 | TRBV7-9 | TRBD1 | few | TGTGCCAGCAGCTTGACGGACAGGCTAACGGGCACTGAAGCTTTCTTT | CASSLTDRLTGTEAFF
TRBJ2-5 | TRBV27 | NA | NA | TGTGCCAGACTCCTTTACCAAGAGACCCAGTACTTC | CARLLYQETQYF
TRBJ1-1 | TRBV9 | NA | NA | TGTGCCAGCAGCGTAGATCCGTGGCAGACTGAAGCTTTCTTT | CASSVDPWQTEAFF
TRBJ1-1 | TRBV29-1 | NA | NA | TGCAGCGTCCGAAGGCCCGCTGGCACTGAAGCTTTCTTT | CSVRRPAGTEAFF
TRBJ1-6 | TRBV15 | NA | NA | TGTGCCACCAGCAGAGGAGATAGGGCCAATTCACCCCTCCACTTT | CATSRGDRANSPLHF
TRBJ2-5 | TRBV4-1 | TRBD2 | NA | TGCGCCAGCAGCCAAGATCGACTAGCGGGGGGACTGTACCAAGAGACCCAGTACTTC | CASSQDRLAGGLYQETQYF
TRBJ2-7 | TRBV11-2 | TRBD2 | few | TGTGCCAGCAGCTTATCCGTCTCGGGCGGGAGTCCCTACGAGCAGTACTTC | CASSLSVSGGSPYEQYF
TRBJ2-7 | TRBV30 | NA | NA | TGTGCCTGCGTCGACTATTTGGGGACCGGCGAGCAGTACTTC | CACVDYLGTGEQYF
TRBJ2-7 | TRBV5-1 | NA | once | TGCGCCAGCAGCGGGGGACTGATCCCATCCTACGAGCAGTACTTC | CASSGGLIPSYEQYF
TRBJ1-1 | TRBV6-1 | NA | NA | TGTGCCAGCACCCTAGCCGGGCACACTGAAGCTTTCTTT | CASTLAGHTEAFF
TRBJ1-1 | TRBV9 | TRBD1 | NA | TGTGCCAGCAGCAAAGAAGACAGGGTCGCTCAAGCTTCCTTT | CASSKEDRVAQASF
TRBJ2-2 | TRBV6-5 | TRBD2 | NA | TGTGCCAGCAACTCGGGACTAGCGGGAGTAGACGGGGAGCTGTTTTTT | CASNSGLAGVDGELFF
TRBJ2-7 | TRBV4-3 | NA | NA | TGCGCCAGCCGAAGAAAGGCGGAGTTCTCCTACGAGCAGTACTTC | CASRRKAEFSYEQYF
TRBJ1-1 | TRBV9 | NA | NA | TGTGCCAGCAGCGTAGTTGATAGGGGATCACTTATCTACACTGAAGCTTTCTTT | CASSVVDRGSLIYTEAFF
TRBJ2-2 | TRBV5-1 | NA | NA | TGCGCCAGCAGTCTCCAGGGAGGCGTGAACACCGGGGAGCTGTTTTTT | CASSLQGGVNTGELFF
TRBJ1-1 | TRBV12-3/TRBV12-4 | NA | NA | TGTGCCAGCAGTCCCCCTTCGGGGGGTGTCACTGAAGCTTTCTTT | CASSPPSGGVTEAFF